The 2 T cell receptor beta chains below come from one sample, sequenced in a study of long-term antiretroviral therapy in people with HIV. They ran version v3.0 of the immunoSEQ assay at survey level. Some clones are missing from TCRdb's copy, which holds only in-frame ones; the method was immunoSEQ multiplex PCR. The sample includes some 20,000 clones, approximately 80% of them seen just once. This specimen consisted of unsorted PBMCs, obtained 0.5 years before starting antiretroviral therapy. The receptors come from a man aged 18 to 30 with HIV.

The V call is TRBV27, the J call TRBJ2-3, with a possible D match to TRBD2 (5 bases). The V end was cut by 5 bases, the J end by 0 bases, with 9 bases between. Germline assignment: CDR1 MNHEY and CDR2 SMNVEV (reference sequence). CDR3 length: 14 amino acids. The CDR3 DNA follows: TGTGCCAGCAGTCGAGGGATCAGCACAGATACGCAGTATTTT. This sequence encodes CASSRGISTDTQYF.

In its sample, this clone ranks as medium-sized (0.01 to 0.1%). This sequence joins TRBV19 and TRBJ2-5; 13 bases are a match to TRBD2. The CDR3 has 15 residues. CDR1 and CDR2 from the germline V gene are LNHDA and SQIVND (reference sequence). V was pared by 7 bases and J by 5 bases, with 7 bases of the junction left unmatched. The CDR3 region has the DNA TGTGCCAGTAATAGGGGACTAGCGGGATCGGAGACCCAGTACTTC. This gives the protein CASNRGLAGSETQYF.